Each of the 5 T cell receptor beta chains below was sequenced from the same sample in a study of beta chain features in type 1 diabetes. All of the isolated RNA was reverse transcribed, so expressed TCRB transcripts were sequenced. The protocol was immunoSEQ multiplex PCR, while the TCRdb copy is restricted to in-frame clones and leaves out a portion. The repertoire has hundreds of thousands of clones, around 28% of them found once; the top ten carry 0.05% to 0.065%. The sequenced sample consisted of naive CD4+ T cells from blood. The receptor source for this set is a man younger than 35 in good health.

The V and J genes are TRBV11-2 and TRBJ2-5; unclear D gene. This CDR3 is built from 14 residues. V lost 6 bases to trimming and J lost 4 bases, with 15 bases between them. CDR1 and CDR2 from the germline V gene are SGHAT and FQNNGV. CDR3 protein: CASSLDWAGETQYF. In DNA form, the CDR3 reads TGTGCCAGCAGTCTTGACTGGGCTGGAGAGACCCAGTACTTC.

This clone was seen a few times. The chain is built from TRBV4-1 and TRBJ2-1; possible D gene TRBD1, 6 bases. V dropped 3 bases and J dropped 0 bases, with 21 bases sitting between them. This CDR3 region has 19 residues. The germline gives CDR1 MGHRA, CDR2 YSYEKL. CDR3 sequence: CASSHTGSTLRSSYNEQFF. The CDR3 nucleotides read TGCGCCAGCAGCCATACAGGGAGTACTCTTCGAAGCTCCTACAATGAGCAGTTCTTC.

This chain joins TRBV9 and TRBJ2-1, with D unresolved. Germline values: CDR1 SGDLS, CDR2 YYNGEE. V dropped 0 bases and J dropped 0 bases, with 7 bases sitting between them. There are 15 residues in the CDR3. The CDR3 DNA reads as TGTGCCAGCAGCGTAGGGACCACCTCCTACAATGAGCAGTTCTTC. Translation: CASSVGTTSYNEQFF.

The CDR3 region is CASSAGRRETQYF. The CDR3 region has the DNA TGTGCCAGCAGCGCGGGACGGCGAGAGACCCAGTACTTC. This sequence joins TRBV7-2 and TRBJ2-5; tentatively, D is TRBD2 (6 bases). This CDR3 contains 13 residues. Per the germline V gene, CDR1 is SGHTA and CDR2 is FQGNSA. Trimming left V 5 bases short and J 4 bases short, with 11 bases between.

A few counts support this clone. CDR3 protein: CASSARGTGELFF. In DNA form, the CDR3 reads TGTGCCAGCAGCGCGAGGGGAACCGGGGAGCTGTTTTTT. The chain combines TRBV9 with TRBJ2-2, with D possibly called TRBD1 or TRBD2 (5 bases each). From germline, CDR1 is SGDLS and CDR2 YYNGEE. V lost 3 bases, J lost 5 bases, and 8 bases lay in between. The CDR3 consists of 13 residues.